These 20 T cell receptor beta chains were sequenced from one sample in a study of blood T cell repertoires in COVID-19. The protocol was immunoSEQ multiplex PCR, while the TCRdb copy is restricted to in-frame clones and leaves out a portion. The sample lists some 120,000 clones, 75% to 85% occurring once. The sequencing input was peripheral blood. The receptor source for this set is a human donor in a cohort sampled during active COVID-19.

V usage is TRBV9 and J usage is TRBJ2-3, with 16 bases that match TRBD2. The germline CDR1 and CDR2 sequences are SGDLS and YYNGEE. Trimming at V came to 4 bases and at J to 1 base, leaving 9 bases not matched to a gene. This CDR3 comprises 19 residues. The CDR3 is CASSPGTSGGVRGTDTQYF. The CDR3 DNA reads TGTGCCAGCAGCCCCGGGACTAGCGGGGGGGTTCGGGGCACAGATACGCAGTATTTT.

About this clone: Additional DNA sequences in this sample encode the identical CDR3. This chain uses TRBV14 with TRBJ2-5; the D gene is possibly TRBD1 (5 bases). Germline V gene data show CDR1 as SGHDN and CDR2 as FVKESK. This CDR3 spans 11 amino acids. Trimming stripped 4 bases from V and 5 bases from J, with 5 bases between. The chain's CDR3 is CASSPGETQYF. CDR3 DNA: TGTGCCAGCAGCCCAGGGGAGACCCAGTACTTC.

This sequence joins TRBV7-3 and TRBJ2-3, with a tentative D call TRBD2 (5 bases). V lost 5 bases and J 14 bases, leaving 20 bases between the germline ends. Germline V gene lookup returns CDR1 SGHTA and CDR2 FQGTGA. The length of the CDR3 is 13 residues. This chain's CDR3 is CASSPGPNGEPYF. The CDR3 region has the DNA TGTGCCAGCAGCCCCGGTCCAAACGGGGAGCCGTATTTT.

V gene TRBV5-1 combines with J gene TRBJ2-1; TRBD2 matches at 14 bases. CDR1 is SGHRS and CDR2 is YFSETQ in the germline V gene. This CDR3 has 16 residues. Trimming removed 7 bases from V and 4 bases from J; junction bases left unmatched: 7. The CDR3 here is CASGGLAGGVYNEQFF. The CDR3 nucleotides read TGCGCCAGCGGAGGACTAGCGGGAGGTGTTTACAATGAGCAGTTCTTC.

The J gene is TRBJ2-3, the V gene TRBV7-2, with 8 bases lining up with TRBD2. In germline, CDR1 is SGHTA, CDR2 FQGNSA. This CDR3 is built from 14 residues. Trimming cost V 1 base and J 5 bases; bases outside gene matches: 2. The CDR3 sequence is CASSLVSGVDTQYF. In DNA, the CDR3 is TGTGCCAGCAGCTTAGTTAGCGGGGTAGATACGCAGTATTTT. Variable domain in full (rest from reference TRBV7-2 and TRBJ2-3): GAGVSQSPSNKVTEKGKDVELRCDPISGHTALYWYRQSLGQGLEFLIYFQGNSAPDKSGLPSDRFSAERTGGSVSTLTIQRTQQEDSAVYLCASSLVSGVDTQYFGPGTRLTVL.

The chain has TRBV7-2 and TRBJ2-3; 7 bases agree with TRBD2. Germline-derived CDR1 and CDR2 are SGHTA and FQGNSA. J was trimmed by 5 bases and V by 5 bases; bases with no gene match: 16. CDR3 size: 17 residues. CDR3 region: CASSPLRGRESGDTQYF. CDR3 nucleotides: TGTGCCAGCAGCCCCCTCCGAGGGCGGGAGAGTGGAGATACGCAGTATTTT.

This rearrangement joins TRBV6-2 or TRBV6-3 to TRBJ2-7, with 9 bases aligning to TRBD2. The CDR3 is made up of 16 amino acids. V trimming: 5 bases; J trimming: 6 bases; junction bases outside the gene matches: 14. Germline V lookup: CDR1 MNHEY, CDR2 SVGEGT. Written as DNA, the CDR3 is TGTGCCAGCAGTCCCTCGGGACTAGCTGCCCGGGGCGAGCAGTACTTC. Translation: CASSPSGLAARGEQYF.

V and J are TRBV9 and TRBJ1-1, with TRBD1 matching over 9 bases. V lost 3 bases, J lost 0 bases, and 9 bases stayed unmatched. CDR3 length: 17 amino acids. The germline V gene encodes CDR1 SGDLS and CDR2 YYNGEE. CDR3 loop: CASSAVDRGYLNTEAFF. For the CDR3, the DNA is TGTGCCAGCAGCGCTGTGGACAGGGGTTACTTGAACACTGAAGCTTTCTTT.

A few counts support this clone. The J gene is TRBJ1-1, the V gene TRBV7-2; D uncertain. Trimming took 2 bases from V and 0 from J, leaving 7 bases between them. The CDR3 covers 14 residues. From germline, CDR1 is SGHTA and CDR2 FQGNSA. The CDR3 spells CASSLLSVNTEAFF. CDR3 DNA sequence: TGTGCCAGCAGCTTACTGTCCGTGAACACTGAAGCTTTCTTT.

The CDR3 here is CATSRNRANQPQHF. CDR3 nucleotides: TGTGCCACCAGCAGGAACAGGGCCAATCAGCCCCAGCATTTT. This chain joins TRBV15 and TRBJ1-5, with D possibly being TRBD1 (6 bases). The CDR3 is made up of 14 amino acids. Germline V gene lookup returns CDR1 LNHNV and CDR2 YYDKDF (reference sequence). Trimming cost V 3 bases and J 3 bases, with 9 bases left between them.

The chain uses TRBV3-1 (or the pseudogene TRBV3-2) and TRBJ1-2; TRBD1 is a possible D gene (5 bases). The V end lost 5 bases, the J end lost 6 bases, and 19 bases lay between the germline ends. The CDR3 extends over 15 amino acids. From germline, CDR1 is LGHDT and CDR2 YNNKEL (reference sequence). CDR3 bases: TGTGCCAGCAGCTGGAGTCTCAGGGCTGCGGATGGCTACACCTTC. This codes for CASSWSLRAADGYTF.

V and J are TRBV5-1 and TRBJ2-5, with D perhaps TRBD1 (6 bases). V lost 4 bases, J lost 1 base, and 11 bases lay in between. The CDR3 loop spans 14 amino acids. Germline CDR1 SGHRS, CDR2 YFSETQ. The DNA of the CDR3 is TGCGCCAGCAGCGTGGGACAACGCCAAGAGACCCAGTACTTC. Protein product: CASSVGQRQETQYF. Looking up the rest from reference TRBV5-1 and TRBJ2-5 gives the full variable domain: KAGVTQTPRYLIKTRGQQVTLSCSPISGHRSVSWYQQTPGQGLQFLFEYFSETQRNKGNFPGRFSGRQFSNSRSEMNVSTLELGDSALYLCASSVGQRQETQYFGPGTRLLVL.

The V call is TRBV7-9, the J call TRBJ2-1; TRBD2 is a possible D gene (5 bases). Trimming took 5 bases from V and 6 from J, leaving 11 bases between them. The CDR3 covers 13 residues. From germline, CDR1 is SEHNR and CDR2 FQNEAQ (reference sequence). This CDR3 reads CASSLQTSNEQFF. The CDR3 DNA reads as TGTGCCAGCAGCCTCCAAACTAGCAATGAGCAGTTCTTC.

This chain links TRBV19 with TRBJ1-1; D is unclear. Germline CDR1 is LNHDA and CDR2 is SQIVND (reference sequence). Between the trimmed V and J ends, which lost 2 bases and 2 bases, there was a span of 15 bases. The CDR3 runs to 16 residues. The CDR3 sequence: CASSILGGFGNTEAFF. As DNA, the CDR3 is TGTGCCAGTAGTATACTAGGAGGCTTTGGAAACACTGAAGCTTTCTTT.

This rearrangement joins TRBV5-4 to TRBJ2-3; D is uncertain. Between the trimmed V and J ends, which lost 0 bases and 0 bases, there was a span of 8 bases. Germline V gives CDR1 SGHNT, CDR2 YYREEE (reference sequence). The CDR3 loop spans 15 amino acids. CDR3 DNA: TGTGCCAGCAGCTTGGTCCCCCTGAGCACAGATACGCAGTATTTT. Its translation: CASSLVPLSTDTQYF.

This clone was observed once. The genes are TRBV10-3 and TRBJ2-7; TRBD2 might be the D (5 bases). Trimming cost V 4 bases and J 5 bases, with 15 bases left between them. CDR1 ENHRY and CDR2 SYGVKD come from the germline V gene. The CDR3 runs to 14 residues. The CDR3 here is CAISARAPWDEQYF. The CDR3 nucleotides read TGTGCCATCAGTGCGAGGGCCCCCTGGGACGAGCAGTACTTC.

This rearrangement joins TRBV5-1 to TRBJ2-7; 8 bases match TRBD1. J gave up 6 bases and V 4 bases, and 3 bases lay outside the gene matches. Germline CDR1 SGHRS, CDR2 YFSETQ. The CDR3 spans 12 residues. The CDR3, as DNA: TGCGCCAGCAGCGGGGACAGGCGCGAGCAGTACTTC. Translation gives CASSGDRREQYF.

This rearrangement joins TRBV7-8 to TRBJ2-4; TRBD1 aligns across 8 bases. The CDR3 is 15 residues long. The V gene end was trimmed by 5 bases and the J gene end by 6 bases; junction bases not matched to a gene: 9. Germline CDR1 reads SGHVS; CDR2 reads FQNEAQ. DNA of the CDR3: TGTGCCAGCAGCACCACCACAGGGACAGGAAACATTCAGTACTTC. Translation: CASSTTTGTGNIQYF.

The V and J genes are TRBV5-6 and TRBJ2-3; 8 bases align to TRBD2. This CDR3 has 17 amino acids. V gave up 0 bases and J gave up 2 bases; unmatched junction bases: 8. Germline CDR1 SGHDT, CDR2 YYEEEE. CDR3 in DNA: TGTGCCAGCAGCTTGGGGTTGGTAGCGGGGACCACAGATACGCAGTATTTT. Protein product: CASSLGLVAGTTDTQYF.

The chain uses TRBV19 and TRBJ1-2, with 7 bases matching TRBD1. Germline CDR1 is LNHDA and CDR2 is SQIVND (reference sequence). The CDR3 is made up of 16 amino acids. The ends lost 3 bases at V and 2 bases at J; junction bases unmatched: 9. As DNA, the CDR3 is TGTGCCAGTAGTATTGTTGAGGGGGCGGCGAACTATGGCTACACCTTC. It codes for CASSIVEGAANYGYTF. Based on the CDR3 plus reference TRBV19 and TRBJ1-2, the full variable domain is DGGITQSPKYLFRKEGQNVTLSCEQNLNHDAMYWYRQDPGQGLRLIYYSQIVNDFQKGDIAEGYSVSREKKESFPLTVTSAQKNPTAFYLCASSIVEGAANYGYTFGSGTRLTVV.